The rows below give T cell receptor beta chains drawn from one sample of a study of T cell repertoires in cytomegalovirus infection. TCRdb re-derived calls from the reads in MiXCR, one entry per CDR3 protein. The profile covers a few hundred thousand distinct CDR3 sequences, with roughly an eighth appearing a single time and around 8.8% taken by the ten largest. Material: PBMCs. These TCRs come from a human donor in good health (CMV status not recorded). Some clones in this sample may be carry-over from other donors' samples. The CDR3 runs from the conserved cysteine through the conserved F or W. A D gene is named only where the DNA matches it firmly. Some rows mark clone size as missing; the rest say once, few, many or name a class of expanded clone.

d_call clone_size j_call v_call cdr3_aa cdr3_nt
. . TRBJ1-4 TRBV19 CASSPSAGNNEKLFF TGTGCCAGTAGCCCATCGGCAGGGAATAATGAAAAACTGTTTTTT
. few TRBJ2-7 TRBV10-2 CASSVGSYEQYF TGCGCCAGCAGTGTCGGCAGCTACGAGCAGTACTTC
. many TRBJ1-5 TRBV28 CASTGGVGSQRSNQPQHF TGTGCCAGCACGGGGGGCGTCGGATCTCAGCGTAGCAATCAGCCCCAGCATTTT
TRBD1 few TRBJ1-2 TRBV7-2 CASSLSDRGYGYTF TGTGCCAGCAGCTTATCTGACAGGGGCTATGGCTACACCTTC
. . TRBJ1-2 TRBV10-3 CAISTASNYGYTF TGTGCCATCAGCACAGCTTCAAACTATGGCTACACCTTC
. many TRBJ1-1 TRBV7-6 CASSADLNTEAFF TGTGCCAGCAGCGCGGACCTTAACACTGAAGCTTTCTTT
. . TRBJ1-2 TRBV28 CASSFWAAGYTF TGTGCCAGCAGTTTTTGGGCAGCTGGCTACACCTTC
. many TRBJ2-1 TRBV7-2 CASSPRRSSYNEQFF TGTGCCAGCAGCCCCCGACGAAGCTCCTACAATGAGCAGTTCTTC
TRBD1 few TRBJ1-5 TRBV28 CASGTDSNQPQHF TGTGCCAGCGGGACAGATAGCAATCAGCCCCAGCATTTT
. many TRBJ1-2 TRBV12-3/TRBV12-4 CASTTDYGYTF TGTGCCAGCACCACGGATTATGGCTACACCTTC
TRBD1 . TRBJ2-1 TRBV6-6 CASSYGTGLLNEQFF TGTGCCAGCAGTTACGGGACAGGGCTGTTGAATGAGCAGTTCTTC
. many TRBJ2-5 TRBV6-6 CASSYLGGGETQYF TGTGCCAGCAGCTATTTAGGCGGGGGCGAGACCCAGTACTTC
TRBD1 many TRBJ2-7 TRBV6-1 CASSGTGDWAEQYF TGTGCCAGCAGCGGGACAGGGGATTGGGCCGAGCAGTACTTC
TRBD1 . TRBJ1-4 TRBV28 CASSLAGTANEKLFF TGTGCCAGCAGTCTAGCCGGGACAGCGAATGAAAAACTGTTTTTT
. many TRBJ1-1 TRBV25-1 CASSGPQETAEAFF TGTGCCAGCAGTGGTCCTCAGGAAACCGCTGAAGCTTTCTTT
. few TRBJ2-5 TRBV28 CASSPGTQRTETQYF TGTGCCAGCAGCCCCGGGACACAACGTACGGAGACCCAGTACTTC
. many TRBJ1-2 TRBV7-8 CASSFRGTTNYGYTF TGTGCCAGCAGCTTCCGCGGTACTACTAACTATGGCTACACCTTC
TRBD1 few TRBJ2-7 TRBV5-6 CASSRDSLYEQYF TGTGCCAGCAGCCGGGACAGCCTCTACGAGCAGTACTTC
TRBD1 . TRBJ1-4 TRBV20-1 CSAPETGETNEKLFF TGCAGTGCCCCGGAGACAGGGGAAACTAATGAAAAACTGTTTTTT
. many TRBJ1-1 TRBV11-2 CASSDTGKRGGTEAFF TGTGCCAGCAGCGACACAGGGAAAAGGGGGGGCACTGAAGCTTTCTTT
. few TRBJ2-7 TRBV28 CASSFVGGSYEQYF TGTGCCAGCAGTTTTGTCGGGGGCTCCTACGAGCAGTACTTC
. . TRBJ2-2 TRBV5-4 CASSPWSGELFF TGTGCCAGCAGCCCTTGGTCCGGGGAGCTGTTTTTT
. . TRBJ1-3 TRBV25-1 CASSRIGNTIYF TGTGCCAGCAGTAGGATTGGAAACACCATATATTTT
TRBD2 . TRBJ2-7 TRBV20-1 CSAQTSGGFAYEQYF TGCAGTGCCCAGACTAGCGGGGGATTTGCCTACGAGCAGTACTTC
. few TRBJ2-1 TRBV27 CASSLTSFPYNEQFF TGTGCCAGCAGCCTTACTAGTTTTCCCTACAATGAGCAGTTCTTC
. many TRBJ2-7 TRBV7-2 CASSLVLGTDYEQYF TGTGCCAGCAGCTTAGTTTTGGGGACGGACTACGAGCAGTACTTC
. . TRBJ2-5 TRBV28 CASSLPRVLETQYF TGTGCCAGCAGTTTACCACGGGTATTGGAGACCCAGTACTTC
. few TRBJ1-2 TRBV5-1 CASSQMSGDGYTF TGCGCCAGCAGCCAAATGAGCGGGGATGGCTACACCTTC
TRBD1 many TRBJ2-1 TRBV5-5 CASVVGQSYNEQFF TGTGCCAGCGTGGTGGGACAGTCCTACAATGAGCAGTTCTTC
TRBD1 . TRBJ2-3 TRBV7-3 CASSSTAGGVSTDTQYF TGTGCCAGCAGCTCAACGGCAGGGGGCGTGAGCACAGATACGCAGTATTTT
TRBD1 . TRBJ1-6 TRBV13 CASSPGTGRNNSPLHF TGTGCCAGCAGCCCCGGGACAGGGAGGAATAATTCACCCCTCCACTTT
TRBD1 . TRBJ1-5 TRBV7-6 CASTLTGDGQPQHF TGTGCCAGCACCCTAACAGGGGATGGTCAGCCCCAGCATTTT
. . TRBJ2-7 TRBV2 CASSTQGYEQYF TGTGCCAGCAGTACGCAGGGGTACGAGCAGTACTTC
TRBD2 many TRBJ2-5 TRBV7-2 CASSNPGLAKETQYF TGTGCCAGCAGCAATCCGGGACTAGCGAAAGAGACCCAGTACTTC
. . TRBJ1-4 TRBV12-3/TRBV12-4 CASSSPGGKLFF TGTGCCAGCAGTTCTCCGGGGGGCAAACTGTTTTTT
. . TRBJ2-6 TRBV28 CASKTDSSGANVLTF TGTGCCAGCAAGACCGATAGCTCTGGGGCCAACGTCCTGACTTTC
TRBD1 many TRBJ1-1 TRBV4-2 CASSQVIGQANTEAFF TGTGCCAGCAGCCAAGTGATAGGACAGGCTAACACTGAAGCTTTCTTT
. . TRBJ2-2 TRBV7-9 CASSPGTPGWEELFF TGTGCCAGCAGCCCCGGGACCCCCGGTTGGGAGGAGCTGTTTTTT
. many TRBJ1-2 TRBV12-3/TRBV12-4 CASSYEGFGYTF TGTGCCAGCAGTTACGAGGGATTTGGCTACACCTTC
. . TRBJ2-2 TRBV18 CASSPPTGGNTGELFF TGTGCCAGCTCACCACCAACAGGAGGGAACACCGGGGAGCTGTTTTTT
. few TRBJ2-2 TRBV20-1 CSARGPTGELFF TGCAGTGCTAGAGGACCAACCGGGGAGCTGTTTTTT
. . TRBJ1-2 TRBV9 CASSDAFGYGYTF TGTGCCAGCAGCGACGCGTTTGGCTATGGCTACACCTTC
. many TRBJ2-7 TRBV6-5 CASKAEDAYEQYF TGTGCCAGCAAGGCGGAGGATGCCTACGAGCAGTACTTC
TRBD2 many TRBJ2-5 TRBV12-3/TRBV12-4 CASSTPGLATQETQYF TGTGCCAGCAGTACACCGGGACTAGCGACACAAGAGACCCAGTACTTC
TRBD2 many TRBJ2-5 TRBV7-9 CASSRLAGREETQYF TGTGCCAGCAGCCGACTAGCGGGAAGGGAAGAGACCCAGTACTTC
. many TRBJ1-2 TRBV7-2 CASSLYTRGGYTF TGTGCCAGCAGCCTATACACCCGAGGGGGCTACACCTTC
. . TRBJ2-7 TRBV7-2 CASSLVSQNYEQYF TGTGCCAGCAGCTTAGTTTCCCAGAACTACGAGCAGTACTTC
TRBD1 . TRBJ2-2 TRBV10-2 CASRNGQGGTGELFF TGCGCCAGCAGAAACGGACAGGGAGGCACCGGGGAGCTGTTTTTT
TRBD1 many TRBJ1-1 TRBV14 CASSGRTGTDTEAFF TGTGCCAGCAGCGGTCGGACAGGGACGGACACTGAAGCTTTCTTT
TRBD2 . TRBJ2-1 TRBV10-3 CAISATGGVAANEQFF TGTGCCATCAGTGCCACGGGGGGGGTAGCGGCCAATGAGCAGTTCTTC
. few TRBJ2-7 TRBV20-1 CSARGLEGSRYEQYF TGCAGTGCTAGAGGGTTGGAGGGGAGTAGATACGAGCAGTACTTC
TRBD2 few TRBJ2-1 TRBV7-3 CASSPTGGTYNEQFF TGTGCCAGCAGCCCCACCGGGGGGACCTACAATGAGCAGTTCTTC
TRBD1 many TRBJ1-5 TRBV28 CASYRGGSNQPQHF TGTGCCAGCTACAGGGGCGGTAGCAATCAGCCCCAGCATTTT
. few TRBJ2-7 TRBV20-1 CSARELRTGYEQYF TGCAGTGCTAGAGAGCTGCGCACGGGCTACGAGCAGTACTTC
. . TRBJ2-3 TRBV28 CASSSSGFTSTDTQYF TGTGCCAGCAGCTCCAGCGGGTTCACTAGCACAGATACGCAGTATTTT
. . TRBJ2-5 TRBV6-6 CASSYGEQETQYF TGTGCCAGCAGTTACGGAGAACAAGAGACCCAGTACTTC
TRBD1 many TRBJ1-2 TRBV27 CASNTGASGYGYTF TGTGCCAGCAACACAGGGGCAAGTGGCTATGGCTACACCTTC
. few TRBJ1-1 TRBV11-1 CASSSLQGNTEAFF TGTGCCAGCAGCTCCTTACAGGGGAACACTGAAGCTTTCTTT
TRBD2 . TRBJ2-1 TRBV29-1 CSVASGTSGTNEQFF TGCAGCGTTGCGTCAGGGACTAGCGGGACCAATGAGCAGTTCTTC
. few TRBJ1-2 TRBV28 CASSSLGYTF TGTGCCAGCAGTAGTCTTGGCTACACCTTC